This T cell receptor (beta chain) was captured in a study of T cell responses to AZD1222 COVID-19 vaccine. TCRdb's copy holds only in-frame clones and misses some; the assay was immunoSEQ multiplex PCR. The sample records approximately 150,000 clones, 85% to 95% being singletons. Germline values: CDR1 LNHDA, CDR2 SQIVND (reference sequence). The V and J ends lost 5 bases and 0 bases respectively, with 16 bases between them. This CDR3 region has 16 residues. Overall study results and limits: CD4 TCRs covered the whole spike, strongest at regions 160-218 and 743-854. At baseline, seropositivity was found in only six or seven AZD1222 recipients. Clonal diversity may have been underestimated in mostly white British donors.

This clone was recorded only once. Its target is not known. This material consisted of peripheral blood, taken on day 0 of MenACWY control vaccination. This clonotype was obtained from an adult in good health. The rearrangement links TRBV19 to TRBJ1-1, with D uncertain. CDR3 sequence reads: CASSFPGKSLNTEAFF. The CDR3 DNA follows: TGTGCCAGTAGTTTCCCCGGCAAATCACTGAACACTGAAGCTTTCTTT.